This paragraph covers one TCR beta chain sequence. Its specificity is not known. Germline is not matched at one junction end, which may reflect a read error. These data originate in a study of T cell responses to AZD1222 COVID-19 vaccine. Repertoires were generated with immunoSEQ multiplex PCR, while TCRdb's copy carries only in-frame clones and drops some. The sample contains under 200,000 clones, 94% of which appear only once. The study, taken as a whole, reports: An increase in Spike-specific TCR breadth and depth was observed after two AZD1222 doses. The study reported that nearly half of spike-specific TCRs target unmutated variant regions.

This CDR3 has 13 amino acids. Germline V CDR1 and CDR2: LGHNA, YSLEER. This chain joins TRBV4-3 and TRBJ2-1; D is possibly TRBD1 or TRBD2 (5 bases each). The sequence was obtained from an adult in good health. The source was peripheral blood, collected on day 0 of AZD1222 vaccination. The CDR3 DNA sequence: TGCGCCAGCAGCCAAGATAAGGGACCCAAATTACTCTTC. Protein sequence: CASSQDKGPKLLF.